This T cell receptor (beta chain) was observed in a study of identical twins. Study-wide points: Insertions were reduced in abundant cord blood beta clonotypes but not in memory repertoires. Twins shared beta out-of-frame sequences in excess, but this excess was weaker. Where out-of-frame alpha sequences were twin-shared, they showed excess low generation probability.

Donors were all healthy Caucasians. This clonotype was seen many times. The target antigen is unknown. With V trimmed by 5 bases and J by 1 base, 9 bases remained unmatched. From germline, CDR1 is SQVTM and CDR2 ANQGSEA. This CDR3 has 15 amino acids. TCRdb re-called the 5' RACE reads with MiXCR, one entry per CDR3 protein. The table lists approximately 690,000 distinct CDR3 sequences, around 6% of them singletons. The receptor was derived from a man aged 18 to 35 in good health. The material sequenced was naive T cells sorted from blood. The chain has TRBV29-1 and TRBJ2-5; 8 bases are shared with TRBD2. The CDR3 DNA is TGCAGCGTTACCCTCAGCGGGGGCCTCCAAGAGACCCAGTACTTC. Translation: CSVTLSGGLQETQYF.